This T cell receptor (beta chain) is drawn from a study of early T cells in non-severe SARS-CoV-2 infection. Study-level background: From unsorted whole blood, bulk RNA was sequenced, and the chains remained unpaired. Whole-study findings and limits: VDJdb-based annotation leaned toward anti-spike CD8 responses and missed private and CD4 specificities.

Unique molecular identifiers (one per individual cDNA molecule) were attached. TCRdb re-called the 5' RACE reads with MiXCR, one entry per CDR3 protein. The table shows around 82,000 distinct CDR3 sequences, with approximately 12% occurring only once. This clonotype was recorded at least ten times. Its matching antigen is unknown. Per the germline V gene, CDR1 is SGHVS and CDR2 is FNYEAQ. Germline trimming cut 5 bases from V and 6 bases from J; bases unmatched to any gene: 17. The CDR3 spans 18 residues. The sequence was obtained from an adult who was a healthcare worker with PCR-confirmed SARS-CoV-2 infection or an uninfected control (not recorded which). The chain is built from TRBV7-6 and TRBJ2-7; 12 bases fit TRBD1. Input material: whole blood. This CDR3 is CASSPTGQGALLVSEQYF. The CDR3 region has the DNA TGTGCCAGCAGCCCGACGGGACAGGGGGCGCTTCTTGTCTCCGAGCAGTACTTC.